One sample yielded the 5 T cell receptor beta chains listed below, sequenced in a study of blood T cell repertoires in COVID-19. Generated by immunoSEQ multiplex PCR, the TCRdb table keeps only in-frame clones and is missing some. The table includes 130,000 to 150,000 clones, about four fifths detected once. Material: PBMCs or T cells enriched from blood (not recorded which). The source is a man in his fifties or sixties who had recovered from COVID-19.

V is TRBV7-8 and J is TRBJ2-2; 10 bases are shared with TRBD2. V shed 5 bases, J shed 2 bases, and the junction held 8 bases outside the gene matches. The CDR3 has 17 amino acids. Germline lookup yields CDR1 SGHVS and CDR2 FQNEAQ. CDR3 protein: CASSTWLAGANTGELFF. The CDR3 nucleotides read TGTGCCAGCAGCACTTGGCTAGCGGGGGCAAACACCGGGGAGCTGTTTTTT.

The table lists this clone with a few counts. The chain uses TRBV30 and TRBJ1-3; 7 nucleotides align to TRBD1. Germline CDR1 and CDR2: GTSNPN and SVGIG (reference sequence). CDR3 size: 15 residues. Trimming removed 2 bases from V and 2 bases from J; junction bases left unmatched: 6. CDR3 amino acids: CAWSRKGAAGNTIYF. CDR3 in DNA: TGTGCCTGGAGTCGGAAGGGGGCGGCTGGAAACACCATATATTTT. Filled out from reference TRBV30 and TRBJ1-3, the complete variable domain reads SQTIHQWPATLVQPVGSPLSLECTVEGTSNPNLYWYRQAAGRGLQLLFYSVGIGQISSEVPQNLSASRPQDRQFILSSKKLLLSDSGFYLCAWSRKGAAGNTIYFGEGSWLTVV.

The chain couples TRBV5-1 to TRBJ2-7, with a tentative D call TRBD1 (7 bases). There are 15 residues in the CDR3. The V and J ends lost 3 bases and 4 bases respectively, with 17 bases between them. CDR1 and CDR2 from the germline V gene are SGHRS and YFSETQ. CDR3: CASSSTGLGRYEQYF. For the CDR3, the DNA is TGCGCCAGCAGCTCGACAGGGCTTGGGAGGTACGAGCAGTACTTC.

The chain links TRBV6-5 to TRBJ1-2, with 9 bases that match TRBD1. This CDR3 spans 14 amino acids. The germline V gene has CDR1 MNHEY and CDR2 SVGAGI. The V gene end was trimmed by 6 bases and the J gene end by 6 bases; junction bases not matched to a gene: 8. CDR3 region: CASRNTGQGHGYTF. The CDR3, as DNA: TGTGCCAGCAGAAACACGGGACAGGGTCATGGCTACACCTTC.

J is TRBJ1-6 and V is TRBV3-1 (or the pseudogene TRBV3-2); TRBD1 matches at 9 bases. The CDR3 has 15 residues. V gave up 2 bases and J gave up 7 bases; unmatched junction bases: 3. The germline gives CDR1 LGHDT, CDR2 YNNKEL (reference sequence). CDR3 in amino acids: CASSQIGTGNSPLHF. The CDR3, as DNA: TGTGCCAGCAGCCAAATCGGGACAGGGAATTCACCCCTCCACTTT.